This record concerns one T cell receptor (beta chain) sequence. The antigen is unknown. This sample is part of a study of vaccination and CD4 T cells after COVID-19. Background on the study: Taking of post-vaccine samples occurred a median about 70 days after dose two (range 14 to 241). Whole-study results and caveats: Spike mono-reactivity was shown by 304 of 307 vaccine-specific clones in convalescent patients.

V lost 5 bases and J lost 9, with 17 bases in between. The CDR3 length is 13 residues. Germline CDR1 is DFQATT and CDR2 is SNEGSKA (reference sequence). The Oncomine TCR Beta short-read assay sequenced DNA from cultured CD4+ T cells. TCRdb redid the calling of the PCR reads with MiXCR, one entry per CDR3 protein. The sample comprises around 3,500 distinct CDR3 sequences, under 40% of which are singletons, and roughly 30% rests with the top ten. Noted treatment: roughly ten-day PBMC culture with coronavirus spike peptide pools or control peptides (ViraFEST assay). IL-2 at roughly 9.7 IU/ml and peptide pools at 9 to 10 ug/ml were added to PBMCs cultured at two million per well.

Sample: CD4+ T cells from blood, cultured in vitro. This receptor was obtained from a human donor who had recovered from COVID-19. The J gene is TRBJ2-1, the V gene TRBV20-1, with D possibly TRBD1 on 7 matching bases. The CDR3 is CSARSQGGGEQFF. Here the CDR3 DNA reads TGCAGTGCTCGATCCCAGGGGGGCGGTGAGCAGTTCTTC.